Below, 21 T cell receptor beta chains from the same sample are listed, as sequenced in a study of blood T cell repertoires in COVID-19. The assay was immunoSEQ multiplex PCR, and TCRdb's table has in-frame clones only and misses some. The table includes 200,000 to 250,000 clones, over 75% detected once. The sequencing input was PBMCs or T cells enriched from blood (not recorded which). Receptors originate from a woman aged 55-70 years who had recovered from COVID-19.

The J gene is TRBJ1-5, the V gene TRBV10-3; 10 bases line up with TRBD1. The V gene's germline CDR1 is ENHRY and CDR2 SYGVKD. The CDR3 length is 15 residues. J lost 6 bases, V lost 6 bases, and 8 bases had no gene match. The CDR3 DNA follows: TGTGCCATCAGCCCGGACAGGGGGTTCCCTCAGCCCCAGCATTTT. This encodes CAISPDRGFPQPQHF.

Only a few counts were recorded for this clone. The chain joins TRBV27 to TRBJ1-5; D possibly corresponds to TRBD1 (5 bases). V was cut by 6 bases and J by 1 base, with 13 bases left in between. CDR1 MNHEY and CDR2 SMNVEV come from the germline V gene (reference sequence). This CDR3 is 15 amino acids long. DNA for the CDR3: TGTGCCAGCAGCCCCGGGGGGGGAAGCAATCAGCCCCAGCATTTT. Its translation: CASSPGGGSNQPQHF.

The chain is built from TRBV4-1 and TRBJ2-1; 10 positions agree with TRBD2. The length of the CDR3 is 20 residues. V trimming: 3 bases; J trimming: 4 bases; junction bases outside the gene matches: 18. Germline CDR1 MGHRA, CDR2 YSYEKL. The CDR3 spells CASSQMYPELAGAKYNEQFF. The CDR3 bases are TGCGCCAGCAGCCAGATGTATCCGGAGCTAGCGGGGGCCAAATACAATGAGCAGTTCTTC.

This rearrangement joins TRBV3-1 (or the pseudogene TRBV3-2) to TRBJ2-7; 7 nucleotides line up with TRBD1. This CDR3 contains 16 residues. Germline assignment: CDR1 LGHDT and CDR2 YNNKEL (reference sequence). The J segment lost 6 bases and the V segment lost 4 bases, leaving 15 bases of the junction unmatched. CDR3 DNA sequence: TGTGCCAGCAGCCGCAGAGAGACAGGGATACGAAGCGAGCAGTACTTC. It specifies CASSRRETGIRSEQYF.

This clone was recorded a few times. The rearrangement links TRBV2 to TRBJ2-7, with a tentative D call TRBD2 (6 bases). V shed 6 bases and J shed 1 base, with 13 bases lying between them. Looked up from germline, CDR1 is SNHLY and CDR2 is FYNNEI. CDR3 length: 14 residues. The CDR3 sequence: CASRFRDFSYEQYF. CDR3 in DNA: TGTGCCAGCAGATTCCGGGACTTTTCCTACGAGCAGTACTTC.

V is TRBV7-2 and J is TRBJ2-5, with unresolved D. CDR1 is SGHTA and CDR2 is FQGNSA in the germline V gene. V lost 0 bases, J lost 1 base, and 9 bases lay in between. This CDR3 contains 15 residues. The CDR3 region has the DNA TGTGCCAGCAGCTTAGCGGCTTCGATCCAAGAGACCCAGTACTTC. Its protein is CASSLAASIQETQYF.

The V call is TRBV2, the J call TRBJ2-2; 7 bases fit TRBD1. The CDR3 totals 14 residues. Germline lookup yields CDR1 SNHLY and CDR2 FYNNEI. Trimming cost V 7 bases and J 5 bases; bases outside gene matches: 7. The CDR3 loop is CASKGTDPTGELFF. DNA for the CDR3: TGTGCCAGCAAAGGGACAGATCCTACCGGGGAGCTGTTTTTT.

This clone was seen more than once but under ten times. The chain uses TRBV6-5 and TRBJ1-5; D is possibly TRBD1 (6 bases). Looked up from germline, CDR1 is MNHEY and CDR2 is SVGAGI. V shed 0 bases and J shed 6 bases, with 9 bases lying between them. This CDR3 is built from 14 residues. CDR3 protein: CASSYSGQTQPQHF. The CDR3 DNA sequence: TGTGCCAGCAGTTACTCCGGACAGACTCAGCCCCAGCATTTT.

V and J are TRBV4-1 and TRBJ1-4, with D perhaps matching TRBD1 (5 bases). Trimming shortened V by 0 bases and J by 8 bases, and 16 bases separated the two germline ends. This CDR3 has 16 amino acids. In germline, CDR1 is MGHRA, CDR2 YSYEKL. The DNA of the CDR3 is TGCGCCAGCAGCCAAGATTCGAGCTTTAGGGGCGAAAAACTGTTTTTT. Residues: CASSQDSSFRGEKLFF.

The V call is TRBV7-7, the J call TRBJ2-1, with D tentatively TRBD2 (5 bases). The V gene's germline CDR1 is SSHAT and CDR2 FNYEAQ (reference sequence). The V end lost 0 bases, the J end lost 6 bases, and 12 bases lay between the germline ends. This CDR3 is built from 15 residues. For the CDR3, the DNA is TGTGCCAGCAGCTTAGCGCGAGAGGGTTTCAATGAGCAGTTCTTC. Amino acids: CASSLAREGFNEQFF.

J is TRBJ1-1 and V is TRBV6-2 or TRBV6-3; no definite D call. The CDR3 is made up of 15 amino acids. Between the trimmed V and J ends, which lost 4 bases and 1 base, there was a span of 13 bases. Per the germline V gene, CDR1 is MNHEY and CDR2 is SVGEGT. As DNA, the CDR3 is TGTGCCAGCAGTTCTCACAATACGGGGAACACTGAAGCTTTCTTT. Its translation is CASSSHNTGNTEAFF.

The J gene is TRBJ1-5, the V gene TRBV2, with TRBD1 matching 7 bases. V was pared by 6 bases and J by 7 bases, with 3 bases of the junction left unmatched. This CDR3 is 12 amino acids long. Germline V gene data show CDR1 as SNHLY and CDR2 as FYNNEI. The chain's CDR3 is CASSLQGQPQHF. The CDR3 nucleotides read TGTGCCAGCAGCCTACAGGGGCAGCCCCAGCATTTT.

The chain couples TRBV6-1 to TRBJ2-7; a possible D gene is TRBD1 (6 bases). Germline V lookup: CDR1 MNHNS, CDR2 SASEGT. V was trimmed by 3 bases and J by 7 bases, leaving 22 bases between them. This CDR3 region has 16 residues. The CDR3 nucleotides are TGTGCCAGCAGTGACAGGGGTAAAAGCCAAGGTGTAGAGCAGTACTTC. Amino acids: CASSDRGKSQGVEQYF.

This rearrangement joins TRBV20-1 to TRBJ1-5; D uncertain. This CDR3 region has 15 residues. In germline, CDR1 is DFQATT, CDR2 SNEGSKA (reference sequence). The V end was cut by 3 bases, the J end by 1 base, with 13 bases between. The CDR3 loop is CSASTLAGSNQPQHF. The CDR3 nucleotides read TGCAGTGCTAGTACTTTGGCGGGAAGCAATCAGCCCCAGCATTTT.

This clone was seen only once. The chain has TRBV3-1 (or the pseudogene TRBV3-2) and TRBJ1-6; D is unclear. Germline CDR1 LGHDT, CDR2 YNNKEL (reference sequence). The germline V and J ends were trimmed by 8 bases and 0 bases, with 11 bases remaining between them. This CDR3 contains 15 residues. The CDR3 sequence: CASHLGSSYNSPLHF. DNA of the CDR3: TGTGCCAGCCATTTGGGGAGCTCCTATAATTCACCCCTCCACTTT.

V usage is TRBV27 and J usage is TRBJ1-2, with D possibly matching TRBD1 (5 bases). V lost 6 bases and J 4 bases, leaving 15 bases between the germline ends. CDR3 size: 14 residues. The germline CDR1 and CDR2 sequences are MNHEY and SMNVEV (reference sequence). CDR3 region: CASSLGRPTYGYTF. CDR3 in DNA: TGTGCCAGCAGCCTGGGGCGTCCGACCTATGGCTACACCTTC.

The chain employs TRBV5-1 and TRBJ2-3; 7 nucleotides agree with TRBD1. With V trimmed by 1 base and J by 2 bases, 4 bases remained unmatched. The germline V gene has CDR1 SGHRS and CDR2 YFSETQ. The CDR3 loop spans 15 amino acids. The CDR3 here is CASSLTGQHTDTQYF. CDR3 nucleotides: TGCGCCAGCAGCTTGACGGGACAGCACACAGATACGCAGTATTTT.

This clone showed up many times. The CDR3 DNA is TGTGCCAGCAGCTTAGAAGGTGTTTACCTACACTACTCTGGAAACACCATATATTTT. Protein sequence: CASSLEGVYLHYSGNTIYF. V gene TRBV7-8 combines with J gene TRBJ1-3, with D hard to call. Per the germline V gene, CDR1 is SGHVS and CDR2 is FQNEAQ. V lost 1 base, J lost 0 bases, and 19 bases lay in between. This CDR3 contains 19 residues.

The chain carries TRBV5-1 and TRBJ2-2, with 11 nucleotides matching TRBD2. Germline V lookup: CDR1 SGHRS, CDR2 YFSETQ. The CDR3 consists of 17 residues. Trimming cost V 7 bases and J 2 bases; bases outside gene matches: 10. The CDR3 loop reads CASYYSGTSGNTGELFF. The DNA of the CDR3 is TGCGCCAGCTACTATTCCGGGACTAGCGGTAACACCGGGGAGCTGTTTTTT. Combining the CDR3 with reference TRBV5-1 and TRBJ2-2 gives the whole variable domain KAGVTQTPRYLIKTRGQQVTLSCSPISGHRSVSWYQQTPGQGLQFLFEYFSETQRNKGNFPGRFSGRQFSNSRSEMNVSTLELGDSALYLCASYYSGTSGNTGELFFGEGSRLTVL.

V is TRBV23-1 and J is TRBJ1-2, with 9 bases fitting TRBD1. TRBV23-1 is designated an ORF whose function remains uncertain. CDR3 length equals 18 residues. J lost 4 bases, V lost 6 bases, and 18 bases had no gene match. In DNA, the CDR3 is TGCGCCAGCAGCGTCCCGCTGGCCGGGGGGACAGGGCCCTATGGCTACACCTTC. Its translation: CASSVPLAGGTGPYGYTF.

This clone was observed once. This sequence joins TRBV2 and TRBJ2-3, with 10 nucleotides matching TRBD2. V was pared by 6 bases and J by 3 bases, with 6 bases of the junction left unmatched. This CDR3 spans 15 amino acids. Germline values: CDR1 SNHLY, CDR2 FYNNEI. The chain's CDR3 is CASRDGSGGTDTQYF. CDR3 DNA: TGTGCCAGCAGGGACGGTAGCGGGGGGACAGATACGCAGTATTTT.